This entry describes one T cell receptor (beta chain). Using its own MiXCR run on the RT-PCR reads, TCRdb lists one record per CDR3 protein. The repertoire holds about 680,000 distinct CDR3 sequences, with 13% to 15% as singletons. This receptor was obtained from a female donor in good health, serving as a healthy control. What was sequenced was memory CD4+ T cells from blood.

The CDR3 region is CASSQAGQEEAFF. CDR3 bases: TGTGCCAGCAGCCAGGCCGGACAGGAGGAAGCTTTCTTT. The chain joins TRBV3-1 to TRBJ1-1; 7 positions match TRBD1. CDR3 length equals 13 residues. Germline CDR1 reads LGHDT; CDR2 reads YNNKEL (reference sequence). The V and J ends lost 3 bases and 8 bases, in that order; junction bases with no gene match: 6.